This T cell receptor beta chain was sequenced for a study of T-cell memory formation after mild COVID-19. CDR1 and CDR2 from the germline V gene are SGHRS and YFSETQ. Trimming took off 2 bases at V and 3 bases at J, with 12 bases between the two ends. This CDR3 has 14 amino acids. Constant-segment primers served in 5'RACE that generated TCR alpha and TCR beta cDNA libraries bearing sample barcodes and UMIs. Each CDR3 protein gets one entry after TCRdb re-called the 5' RACE reads with MiXCR. The top ten hold around 45% of the sample, which has fewer than 60,000 distinct CDR3 sequences, 27% seen once. Findings and limits, study-wide: Shrinking CD4+ clones were chiefly CM and EM; CD8+ ones were chiefly EMRA. A balance of CD4 and CD8 characterized clones contracting day 15 to 85, whereas later expanders leaned CD4+. The finding that pre-infection memory included some responding clones suggested that cross-reactive memory joined.

On this clonotype: As yet, its antigen is unknown.

Sequencing was performed on PBMCs or a T cell subset sorted from them (not recorded which). The gene calls are TRBV5-1 and TRBJ2-7; a weak D match, TRBD1 (6 bases). This TCR was recovered from a man aged 18 to 35 who had mild COVID-19 (a few samples of this study predate the infection). Cell type and time point are not known. The CDR3: CASSFYRESYEQYF. CDR3 bases: TGCGCCAGCAGCTTTTACAGGGAGAGCTACGAGCAGTACTTC.